This entry lists 4 T cell receptor beta chains sequenced from one sample in a study of cytomegalovirus exposure and HLA in healthy donors. The PCR had 60 Vbeta and 13 Jbeta primers. Sequenced by immunoSEQ multiplex PCR; TCRdb stores in-frame clones only, minus some. The table has some 150,000 clones, just over 70% seen once. The sequencing input was PBMCs. These TCRs come from a woman between 25 and 40 years old in good health and CMV-seronegative.

The J gene is TRBJ2-5, the V gene TRBV5-1, with 7 positions matching TRBD1. The CDR3 spans 15 residues. Germline V CDR1 and CDR2: SGHRS, YFSETQ. Trimming at V came to 2 bases and at J to 4 bases, leaving 8 bases not matched to a gene. The CDR3 is CASSFTGENLETQYF. CDR3 DNA: TGCGCCAGCAGCTTTACAGGGGAGAACTTAGAGACCCAGTACTTC.

This clone was recorded a few times. CDR3 bases: TGTGCCAGTAGTATTGTTTTTAAGGAGAGCTCTGGAAACACCATATATTTT. Its protein product is CASSIVFKESSGNTIYF. This chain uses TRBV19 with TRBJ1-3; D remains ambiguous. CDR3 size: 17 residues. V was clipped by 3 bases and J by 0 bases, with 15 bases between them. Germline lookup yields CDR1 LNHDA and CDR2 SQIVND (reference sequence).

The chain is built from TRBV6-6 and TRBJ1-4, with D possibly being TRBD1 (5 bases). CDR1 MNHNY and CDR2 SVGAGI come from the germline V gene (reference sequence). CDR3 length: 16 amino acids. The V end was cut by 2 bases, the J end by 5 bases, with 15 bases between. In DNA, the CDR3 is TGTGCCAGCAGTTACCCGGACTATGGGGGGAATGAAAAACTGTTTTTT. Its protein product is CASSYPDYGGNEKLFF.

In DNA, the CDR3 is TGTGCCAGCAGTGAAGCGGGACAGGGGGCCTCTGGGGCCAACGTCCTGACTTTC. It is translated as CASSEAGQGASGANVLTF. The V and J genes are TRBV6-1 and TRBJ2-6; 12 nucleotides match TRBD1. Losses at the gene ends were 0 bases for V and 0 bases for J; bases not matched to a gene: 0. The CDR3 consists of 18 residues. Germline V gene data show CDR1 as MNHNS and CDR2 as SASEGT.